This T cell receptor beta chain is drawn from a study of tumor-infiltrating lymphocytes in primary liver carcinoma. Study as a whole: All patients had surgically resected primary liver carcinoma. Tumors were staged T1-T3 N0M0 and measured about 4.2 to 10 cm across.

Germline V CDR1 and CDR2: MNHEY, SVGEGT. V lost 2 bases to trimming and J lost 5 bases, with 17 bases between them. This CDR3 spans 16 amino acids. Of note for this clonotype: Possible read error: a much larger clone is one base away.

Blood RNA came from unsorted whole blood; germline DNA was also extracted. Surgery was preceded by the collection of 3 to 4.5 milliliters of peripheral blood. Total RNA (around 500 ng) served as template for TCR beta cDNA synthesis primed by a constant-region primer. Three nested multiplex PCR rounds, a slightly modified ARM-PCR method, built the TCR beta libraries. A C-beta reverse primer and TRBV1-TRBV30 forward primers served in each of the first two PCR rounds, at about 10 cycles apiece. In TCRdb, the multiplex PCR reads were re-called with MiXCR into one record per CDR3 protein. The sample yields approximately 300,000 distinct CDR3 sequences, 55% to 65% seen once.

The TCR originated in a middle-aged man with primary liver carcinoma and hepatitis B virus infection. This chain connects TRBV6-2 or TRBV6-3 to TRBJ2-3, with D perhaps TRBD2 (6 bases). Sequenced material: peripheral blood. Written as DNA, the CDR3 is TGTGCCAGCAGTTACCCCAGCGGGCAATACAGAGATACGCAGTATTTT. It translates to CASSYPSGQYRDTQYF.